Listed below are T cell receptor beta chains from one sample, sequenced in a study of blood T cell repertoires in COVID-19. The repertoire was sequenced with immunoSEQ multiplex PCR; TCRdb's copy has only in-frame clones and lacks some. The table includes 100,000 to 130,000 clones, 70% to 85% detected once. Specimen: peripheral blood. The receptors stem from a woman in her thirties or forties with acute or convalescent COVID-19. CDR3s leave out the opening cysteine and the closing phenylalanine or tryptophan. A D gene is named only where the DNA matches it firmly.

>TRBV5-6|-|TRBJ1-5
ASSSQGYNQPQH
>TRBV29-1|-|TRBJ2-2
SVAVGVKTGELF
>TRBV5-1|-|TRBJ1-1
ASSLEGGRGDTEAF
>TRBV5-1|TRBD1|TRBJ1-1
ASSPGTGGWGAF
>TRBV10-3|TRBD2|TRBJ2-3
ASTRLAGHTDTQY
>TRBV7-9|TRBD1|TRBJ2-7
ASSQGQGGIHEQY
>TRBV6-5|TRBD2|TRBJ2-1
ASTKEGLAGVQF
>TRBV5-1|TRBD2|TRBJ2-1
ASSSAPSGGADEQF
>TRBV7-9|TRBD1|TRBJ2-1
ASSSPRQGNEQF
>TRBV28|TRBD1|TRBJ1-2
ASSSPWGDRGNSGYGYT
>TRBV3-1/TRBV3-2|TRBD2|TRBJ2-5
ASSQLAGEETQY
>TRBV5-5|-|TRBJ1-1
ASSLDQGNTEAF
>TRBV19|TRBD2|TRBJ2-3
ASSISGADTQY
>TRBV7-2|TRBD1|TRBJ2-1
ASSLRGDRVRNEQF
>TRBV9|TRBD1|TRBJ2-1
ASSARDSHNEQF
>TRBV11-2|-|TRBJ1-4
ASSLIANNEKLF
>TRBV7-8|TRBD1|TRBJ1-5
ASSLRTGGDQPQH
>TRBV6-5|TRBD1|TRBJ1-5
AGRQGDQPQH
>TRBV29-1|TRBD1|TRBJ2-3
STTDRAFTDTQY
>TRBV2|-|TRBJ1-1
ASSGGQGNTEAF
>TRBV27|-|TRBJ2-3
ASSLRTKDTDTQY
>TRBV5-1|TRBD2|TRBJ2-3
ASSPGTSGYTDTQY
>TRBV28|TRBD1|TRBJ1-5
ASSPYRGAWNQPQH
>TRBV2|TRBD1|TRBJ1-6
ASQLDRGDNSPLH
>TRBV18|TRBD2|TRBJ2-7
ASSRGLDNEQY